Shown below are 27 T cell receptor beta chains from a single sample sequenced in a study of blood T cell repertoires in COVID-19. The method was immunoSEQ multiplex PCR; TCRdb's version includes in-frame clones alone and lacks a portion of them. The sample lists over 150,000 clones, approximately 77% seen once, with over 9.5% in the top ten. The source material was peripheral blood. The source is a woman aged 80 or over with active or convalescent COVID-19.

A single count supports this clone. The V call is TRBV14, the J call TRBJ2-7; TRBD2 might be the D (6 bases). Per the germline V gene, CDR1 is SGHDN and CDR2 is FVKESK. Between the trimmed V and J ends, which lost 1 base and 2 bases, there was a span of 6 bases. This CDR3 has 13 amino acids. CDR3 DNA: TGTGCCAGCAGCCAAGGACTAGCCTACGAGCAGTACTTC. Amino acid sequence: CASSQGLAYEQYF.

This chain uses TRBV27 with TRBJ2-7; 7 bases align to TRBD1. V lost 8 bases and J lost 6; bases outside the gene matches: 10. The CDR3 covers 13 residues. Looked up from germline, CDR1 is MNHEY and CDR2 is SMNVEV (reference sequence). The CDR3 region has the DNA TGTGCCAGCCGGAGGACAGGTACGACCGAGCAGTACTTC. It codes for CASRRTGTTEQYF.

The chain has TRBV15 and TRBJ2-1, with D possibly TRBD2 on 6 matching bases. The CDR3 contains 14 residues. V was clipped by 7 bases and J by 7 bases, with 17 bases between them. Germline-derived CDR1 and CDR2 are LNHNV and YYDKDF (reference sequence). CDR3 residues: CATNRGSGLNEQFF. The CDR3 region has the DNA TGTGCCACCAATCGGGGGTCGGGGTTAAATGAGCAGTTCTTC. Together with reference TRBV15 and TRBJ2-1, the CDR3 gives the full variable domain: DAMVIQNPRYQVTQFGKPVTLSCSQTLNHNVMYWYQQKSSQAPKLLFHYYDKDFNNEADTPDNFQSRRPNTSFCFLDIRSPGLGDTAMYLCATNRGSGLNEQFFGPGTRLTVL.

The gene calls are TRBV2 and TRBJ2-3; 8 positions match TRBD2. Per the germline V gene, CDR1 is SNHLY and CDR2 is FYNNEI. The CDR3 length is 18 residues. V trimming: 4 bases; J trimming: 2 bases; junction bases outside the gene matches: 14. CDR3 protein: CASSALRTTSATTDTQYF. The DNA of the CDR3 is TGTGCCAGCAGTGCGTTACGTACGACTAGCGCTACCACAGATACGCAGTATTTT.

The chain couples TRBV9 to TRBJ1-2, with D possibly being TRBD1 (6 bases). Germline V gene data show CDR1 as SGDLS and CDR2 as YYNGEE. V was cut by 2 bases and J by 8 bases, with 13 bases left in between. The CDR3 sequence is 13 residues long. CDR3 loop: CASSVNRDGGYTF. CDR3 nucleotides: TGTGCCAGCAGCGTTAACAGGGACGGCGGCTACACCTTC.

The chain couples TRBV23-1 to TRBJ1-3; no reliable D call. TRBV23-1 is annotated as an ORF whose role is uncertain. The CDR3 has 18 amino acids. V shed 1 base and J shed 1 base, with 17 bases lying between them. This chain's CDR3 is CASSQFPAPELSGNTIYF. In DNA, the CDR3 is TGCGCCAGCAGTCAATTTCCCGCCCCCGAGTTATCTGGAAACACCATATATTTT.

The chain uses TRBV11-2 and TRBJ1-1; D is perhaps TRBD1 (5 bases). Trimming took 5 bases from V and 1 from J, leaving 11 bases between them. The germline CDR1 and CDR2 sequences are SGHAT and FQNNGV. CDR3 length: 14 amino acids. The CDR3 loop reads CASSARRGNTEAFF. Here the CDR3 DNA reads TGTGCCAGCAGCGCCCGAAGGGGGAACACTGAAGCTTTCTTT.

V is TRBV7-2 and J is TRBJ2-2, with D tentatively TRBD2 (6 bases). The ends were cut back, 4 bases at V and 7 bases at J, with 19 bases in the middle. The CDR3 totals 16 residues. In germline, CDR1 is SGHTA, CDR2 FQGNSA. The CDR3 DNA sequence: TGTGCCAGCAGCTCTCCGGGACTGGCTTTTGGCGGGGAGCTGTTTTTT. Encoded protein: CASSSPGLAFGGELFF.

The chain employs TRBV5-1 and TRBJ1-1; 8 nucleotides agree with TRBD1. The V gene end was trimmed by 0 bases and the J gene end by 1 base; junction bases not matched to a gene: 5. Germline V gives CDR1 SGHRS, CDR2 YFSETQ. This CDR3 is 16 amino acids long. In DNA form, the CDR3 reads TGCGCCAGCAGCTTGGTAGGGGGGACAGGGAACACTGAAGCTTTCTTT. Its translation: CASSLVGGTGNTEAFF.

This rearrangement joins TRBV4-1 to TRBJ1-1, with no clear D. The CDR3 sequence is 14 residues long. V dropped 4 bases and J dropped 2 bases, with 11 bases sitting between them. Germline V gene lookup returns CDR1 MGHRA and CDR2 YSYEKL. CDR3 nucleotides: TGCGCCAGCAGCCCCCCAAACAGAAACACTGAAGCTTTCTTT. Amino acids: CASSPPNRNTEAFF.

The chain couples TRBV9 to TRBJ2-1; possible D gene TRBD2, 6 bases. Germline assignment: CDR1 SGDLS and CDR2 YYNGEE. CDR3 size: 13 residues. Trimming left V 5 bases short and J 8 bases short, with 14 bases between. The CDR3 here is CASSVSGLYEQFF. CDR3 sequence (DNA): TGTGCCAGCAGTGTCAGCGGGCTCTATGAGCAGTTCTTC.

V usage is TRBV5-1 and J usage is TRBJ2-7, with 10 nucleotides matching TRBD2. The V gene end was trimmed by 2 bases and the J gene end by 5 bases; junction bases not matched to a gene: 4. The germline V gene has CDR1 SGHRS and CDR2 YFSETQ. The CDR3 has 14 residues. The CDR3 DNA is TGCGCCAGCAGCTTTACTAGCGGGATTCACGAGCAGTACTTC. This sequence encodes CASSFTSGIHEQYF.

V is TRBV2 and J is TRBJ1-1; possibly TRBD1 for D (6 bases). V was pared by 4 bases and J by 5 bases, with 14 bases between. Germline loops: CDR1 SNHLY, CDR2 FYNNEI. This CDR3 spans 14 amino acids. The CDR3 loop reads CASSVLGRGTEAFF. The CDR3 region has the DNA TGTGCCAGCAGTGTCCTTGGCAGGGGAACTGAAGCTTTCTTT.

This chain connects TRBV18 to TRBJ1-2; no reliable D call. Germline-derived CDR1 and CDR2 are KGHSH and LQKENI. Trimming removed 2 bases at V and 4 bases at J, with 14 bases between. CDR3 size: 15 residues. CDR3 coding DNA: TGTGCCAGCTCACCATTCGAGGGTATGGCCTATGGCTACACCTTC. Encoded protein: CASSPFEGMAYGYTF.

V gene TRBV7-3 combines with J gene TRBJ2-1, with 9 bases identical to TRBD1. This CDR3 has 14 residues. V shed 5 bases, J shed 8 bases, and the junction held 7 bases outside the gene matches. Germline loops: CDR1 SGHTA, CDR2 FQGTGA. The chain's CDR3 is CASSHGQGTHEQFF. The CDR3 region has the DNA TGTGCCAGCAGCCATGGACAGGGGACCCATGAGCAGTTCTTC.

This clone was seen repeatedly, ten times or more. The chain couples TRBV7-9 to TRBJ1-4; D is perhaps TRBD1 (5 bases). The germline V gene encodes CDR1 SEHNR and CDR2 FQNEAQ (reference sequence). This CDR3 has 15 residues. V was trimmed by 5 bases and J by 3 bases, leaving 13 bases between them. CDR3 DNA sequence: TGTGCCAGCAGCGCCCGGGGGGGGGCTAATGAAAAACTGTTTTTT. It translates to CASSARGGANEKLFF.

This clone was picked up one time. CDR3 nucleotides: TGTGCCAGCAGCGGTGACAGGGGGCTTAATACGCAGTATTTT. This encodes CASSGDRGLNTQYF. This chain links TRBV5-6 with TRBJ2-3; 10 nucleotides line up with TRBD1. After removal of 4 bases from V and 7 bases from J, the junction contained 6 bases not matched to a gene. The CDR3 loop spans 14 amino acids. CDR1 and CDR2 from the germline V gene are SGHDT and YYEEEE.

The chain carries TRBV7-8 and TRBJ2-1, with 7 bases matching TRBD2. Per the germline V gene, CDR1 is SGHVS and CDR2 is FQNEAQ. Germline trimming cut 2 bases from V and 5 bases from J; bases unmatched to any gene: 15. The CDR3 has 18 residues. The CDR3 DNA is TGTGCCAGCAGCTTATTCAGCGGGGCAGTCTCCCCGAACAATGAGCAGTTCTTC. This gives the protein CASSLFSGAVSPNNEQFF. The whole variable domain, filled in from reference TRBV7-8 and TRBJ2-1, reads GAGVSQSPRYKVAKRGQDVALRCDPISGHVSLFWYQQALGQGPEFLTYFQNEAQLDKSGLPSDRFFAERPEGSVSTLKIQRTQQEDSAVYLCASSLFSGAVSPNNEQFFGPGTRLTVL.

The rearrangement uses TRBV3-1 (or the pseudogene TRBV3-2) and TRBJ2-7; 11 bases match TRBD2. The length of the CDR3 is 16 residues. Germline CDR1 LGHDT, CDR2 YNNKEL (reference sequence). Unmatched junction bases numbered 5, after V lost 0 bases and J lost 4 bases. The CDR3 DNA follows: TGTGCCAGCAGCCAAGATTTACTAGCGGGAGAGTACGAGCAGTACTTC. It translates to CASSQDLLAGEYEQYF.

This chain joins TRBV5-1 and TRBJ1-3; 9 nucleotides agree with TRBD1. Germline V lookup: CDR1 SGHRS, CDR2 YFSETQ. CDR3 size: 15 residues. J lost 4 bases, V lost 3 bases, and 5 bases had no gene match. The CDR3 loop reads CASSSGQGAGNTIYF. The CDR3 DNA reads as TGCGCCAGCAGCTCGGGACAGGGCGCGGGAAACACCATATATTTT. The whole variable domain, filled in from reference TRBV5-1 and TRBJ1-3, reads KAGVTQTPRYLIKTRGQQVTLSCSPISGHRSVSWYQQTPGQGLQFLFEYFSETQRNKGNFPGRFSGRQFSNSRSEMNVSTLELGDSALYLCASSSGQGAGNTIYFGEGSWLTVV.

Only one count was recorded for this clone. The rearrangement joins TRBV30 to TRBJ1-1; no definite D call. Between the trimmed V and J ends, which lost 2 bases and 6 bases, there was a span of 7 bases. Germline V gives CDR1 GTSNPN, CDR2 SVGIG (reference sequence). The CDR3 has 11 amino acids. The CDR3 region has the DNA TGTGCCTGGAGTATCCGCGCTGAAGCTTTCTTT. Translation gives CAWSIRAEAFF.

This chain links TRBV7-9 with TRBJ2-3; maybe TRBD2 (6 bases). CDR3 size: 16 residues. CDR1 SEHNR and CDR2 FQNEAQ come from the germline V gene (reference sequence). V was shortened by 0 bases and J by 0 bases, with 10 bases between the two germline ends. The CDR3 is CASSLAREASTDTQYF. CDR3 DNA: TGTGCCAGCAGCTTAGCGAGGGAGGCTAGCACAGATACGCAGTATTTT.

A single count supports this clone. This CDR3 reads CASSEQGAGGYTF. In DNA, the CDR3 is TGTGCCAGCAGTGAACAGGGGGCCGGAGGCTACACCTTC. The chain employs TRBV2 and TRBJ1-2; 8 bases are a match to TRBD1. The trim removed 2 bases at V and 8 bases at J, leaving 4 bases unmatched. The V gene's germline CDR1 is SNHLY and CDR2 FYNNEI. This CDR3 contains 13 residues.

This clone was found a few times. This chain connects TRBV9 to TRBJ1-2; D not certain. Germline lookup yields CDR1 SGDLS and CDR2 YYNGEE. The CDR3 is 15 amino acids. V lost 3 bases and J lost 1, with 13 bases in between. Written as DNA, the CDR3 is TGTGCCAGCAGCGCCCGGGGAGGTAGTAACTATGGCTACACCTTC. Encoded protein: CASSARGGSNYGYTF.

The rearrangement links TRBV6-5 to TRBJ2-2; D unclear. This CDR3 is 14 amino acids long. Trimming left V 1 base short and J 7 bases short, with 10 bases between. In germline, CDR1 is MNHEY, CDR2 SVGAGI. The DNA for the CDR3 is TGTGCCAGCAGTTACTTGTTTCATTTCGGGGAGCTGTTTTTT. Its protein is CASSYLFHFGELFF.

This clone came up a few times. The chain recombines TRBV28 with TRBJ1-2, with D unclear. V was pared by 10 bases and J by 2 bases, with 20 bases between. The CDR3 is made up of 15 amino acids. CDR1 is MDHEN, CDR2 SYDVKM, per germline. CDR3 amino acids: CAISQPKSVNYGYTF. CDR3 DNA: TGTGCCATTAGCCAACCCAAGTCCGTCAACTATGGCTACACCTTC.

The chain has TRBV11-2 and TRBJ1-5; 9 bases align to TRBD1. This CDR3 is 17 amino acids long. The J segment lost 0 bases and the V segment lost 2 bases, leaving 5 bases of the junction unmatched. Per germline, CDR1 SGHAT and CDR2 FQNNGV. The CDR3 coding sequence is TGTGCCAGCAGCTTATGGGACAGGGAGATTAGCAATCAGCCCCAGCATTTT. Its protein product is CASSLWDREISNQPQHF.